Each of the 27 T cell receptor beta chains below was sequenced from the same sample in a study of blood T cell repertoires in COVID-19. Clones were read by immunoSEQ multiplex PCR, and TCRdb kept only the in-frame ones, dropping some. The data show roughly 220,000 clones, 85% to 90% seen once. The material sequenced was peripheral blood. The receptor set was obtained from a man aged 55 to 70 with acute or convalescent COVID-19.

The chain combines TRBV19 with TRBJ2-5, with 9 bases lining up with TRBD2. This CDR3 has 16 residues. Germline lookup yields CDR1 LNHDA and CDR2 SQIVND (reference sequence). V trimming: 10 bases; J trimming: 4 bases; junction bases outside the gene matches: 16. CDR3 residues: CATSGGVAGAGETQYF. CDR3 nucleotides: TGTGCCACATCAGGGGGTGTAGCGGGGGCAGGAGAGACCCAGTACTTC.

This clone was seen just once. The chain uses TRBV6-2 or TRBV6-3 and TRBJ2-3, with TRBD2 matching over 8 bases. V gave up 0 bases and J gave up 4 bases; unmatched junction bases: 3. The CDR3 has 15 amino acids. Germline V gene data show CDR1 as MNHEY and CDR2 as SVGEGT. The CDR3 coding sequence is TGTGCCAGCAGTTACTCCCCTAGCGGGCCAGATACGCAGTATTTT. Translated, it gives CASSYSPSGPDTQYF.

The chain carries TRBV5-5 and TRBJ2-7; no firm D call. Germline V gene lookup returns CDR1 SGHKS and CDR2 YYEKEE (reference sequence). V was cut by 7 bases and J by 3 bases, with 14 bases left in between. CDR3 length: 13 amino acids. The CDR3 DNA reads TGTGCCAGCCAACCCTATGCCAACTACGAGCAGTACTTC. Translating it yields CASQPYANYEQYF.

This rearrangement joins TRBV28 to TRBJ1-6; TRBD1 aligns across 8 bases. The CDR3 is made up of 15 amino acids. Germline loops: CDR1 MDHEN, CDR2 SYDVKM. The junction had 4 bases not matched to a gene; V was cut back by 2 bases and J by 7 bases. This CDR3 reads CASSLDRGWNSPLHF. CDR3 DNA: TGTGCCAGCAGTTTAGACAGGGGTTGGAATTCACCCCTCCACTTT.

The V gene is TRBV3-1 (or the pseudogene TRBV3-2), the J gene TRBJ2-1; 8 nucleotides agree with TRBD2. With 0 bases clipped from V and 11 bases from J, the junction kept 18 bases outside the gene matches. The length of the CDR3 is 18 residues. The germline CDR1 and CDR2 sequences are LGHDT and YNNKEL (reference sequence). CDR3 loop: CASSQDPPGAGGPIKQFF. The CDR3 DNA sequence: TGTGCCAGCAGCCAAGATCCCCCAGGGGCGGGGGGCCCTATTAAGCAGTTCTTC.

The gene calls are TRBV7-2 and TRBJ2-7; D may be TRBD2 (5 bases). This CDR3 comprises 14 residues. Trimming took off 5 bases at V and 0 bases at J, with 11 bases between the two ends. Per the germline V gene, CDR1 is SGHTA and CDR2 is FQGNSA. The CDR3 DNA reads TGTGCCAGCAGCAACAGCGGTGGCTCCTACGAGCAGTACTTC. This encodes CASSNSGGSYEQYF. Together with reference TRBV7-2 and TRBJ2-7, the CDR3 gives the full variable domain: GAGVSQSPSNKVTEKGKDVELRCDPISGHTALYWYRQSLGQGLEFLIYFQGNSAPDKSGLPSDRFSAERTGGSVSTLTIQRTQQEDSAVYLCASSNSGGSYEQYFGPGTRLTVT.

This clone was detected once. The V call is TRBV6-1, the J call TRBJ1-5, with 8 bases that match TRBD1. Germline V gene lookup returns CDR1 MNHNS and CDR2 SASEGT. Trimming removed 3 bases from V and 3 bases from J; junction bases left unmatched: 7. CDR3 length: 16 amino acids. In nucleotides, the CDR3 is TGTGCCAGCAGTGACAGGACAGGGAGGGCCAATCAGCCCCAGCATTTT. Protein: CASSDRTGRANQPQHF.

Only one count was recorded for this clone. Compared with germline, one end of the junction differs, possibly owing to a read error. This chain connects TRBV7-9 to TRBJ2-5, with D maybe TRBD2 (6 bases). CDR3 length: 17 residues. Germline CDR1 SEHNR, CDR2 FQNEAQ (reference sequence). CDR3 sequence reads: CASSSSSVVAGKETQYF. In DNA form, the CDR3 reads TGCGCCAGCAGCTCTAGCTCGGTGGTCGCGGGGAAAGAGACCCAGTACTTC.

The chain carries TRBV20-1 and TRBJ2-7; 7 bases map to TRBD1. The CDR3 is made up of 11 amino acids. Germline assignment: CDR1 DFQATT and CDR2 SNEGSKA (reference sequence). The V gene end was trimmed by 5 bases and the J gene end by 4 bases; junction bases not matched to a gene: 2. The CDR3: CSAGQVYEQYF. CDR3 DNA: TGCAGTGCTGGACAGGTATACGAGCAGTACTTC.

This chain connects TRBV30 to TRBJ1-5; D is unclear. Trimming cost V 4 bases and J 3 bases, with 7 bases left between them. The CDR3 is 12 residues long. Germline loops: CDR1 GTSNPN, CDR2 SVGIG (reference sequence). The CDR3 loop reads CAWNRDNQPQHF. Written as DNA, the CDR3 is TGTGCCTGGAATCGGGACAATCAGCCCCAGCATTTT.

In this sample, this clone turned up once. The chain has TRBV5-8 and TRBJ2-5, with TRBD1 identical over 10 bases. This CDR3 has 14 residues. Germline-derived CDR1 and CDR2 are SGHTS and YDEGEE. V was clipped by 4 bases and J by 7 bases; unmatched bases: 7. This CDR3 is CASSPRTGGWTQYF. CDR3 bases: TGTGCCAGCAGCCCGCGGACAGGGGGATGGACCCAGTACTTC.

CDR3 amino acids: CASSVGAGISNEQYF. In DNA, the CDR3 is TGTGCCAGCAGCGTAGGGGCAGGGATCAGCAACGAGCAGTACTTC. The rearrangement uses TRBV9 and TRBJ2-7; possibly TRBD1 for D (5 bases). The CDR3 has 15 residues. Trimming took 0 bases from V and 5 from J, leaving 15 bases between them. Looked up from germline, CDR1 is SGDLS and CDR2 is YYNGEE.

The J gene is TRBJ2-3, the V gene TRBV7-9; D unresolved. The CDR3 sequence is 14 residues long. V shed 3 bases and J shed 4 bases, with 11 bases lying between them. The germline V gene encodes CDR1 SEHNR and CDR2 FQNEAQ (reference sequence). The CDR3 sequence: CASSFLSPADTQYF. CDR3 DNA sequence: TGTGCCAGCAGCTTTCTTAGTCCGGCAGATACGCAGTATTTT.

The V gene is TRBV29-1, the J gene TRBJ1-2; TRBD1 is a possible D gene (5 bases). The germline V gene encodes CDR1 SQVTM and CDR2 ANQGSEA. The CDR3 spans 13 residues. Trimming left V 2 bases short and J 5 bases short, with 12 bases between. CDR3 bases: TGCAGCGTTGAAAGGGGCGGGGGTTATGGCTACACCTTC. Translation: CSVERGGGYGYTF.

The chain carries TRBV6-1 and TRBJ1-5; unclear D gene. Germline CDR1 is MNHNS and CDR2 is SASEGT. Deletions cut 0 bases from V and 3 bases from J, with 12 bases between. This CDR3 is 16 amino acids long. The CDR3 coding sequence is TGTGCCAGCAGTGAAGCAACAGCCAGTATCAATCAGCCCCAGCATTTT. Its translation: CASSEATASINQPQHF.

In DNA form, the CDR3 reads TGCGCCAGCAGTGATTCCGGGGGGTTCATAATCGGGGATGAGCAGTTCTTC. The encoded protein is CASSDSGGFIIGDEQFF. This chain uses TRBV10-2 with TRBJ2-1; 7 bases map to TRBD2. V lost 3 bases, J lost 8 bases, and 16 bases stayed unmatched. The germline CDR1 and CDR2 sequences are WSHSY and SAAADI. The CDR3 contains 17 residues.

The V call is TRBV4-1, the J call TRBJ1-1; D remains ambiguous. The CDR3 length is 16 residues. Trimming pared 0 bases from V and 4 bases from J, leaving 15 bases between. Germline loops: CDR1 MGHRA, CDR2 YSYEKL. DNA of the CDR3: TGCGCCAGCAGCCAAGAAGAGAGAAGATTTGTCACTGAAGCTTTCTTT. This codes for CASSQEERRFVTEAFF.

V and J are TRBV24-1 and TRBJ2-5; D may be TRBD2 (6 bases). Between the trimmed V and J ends, which lost 4 bases and 2 bases, there was a span of 13 bases. Germline V gene data show CDR1 as KGHDR and CDR2 as SFDVKD. This CDR3 region has 15 residues. The CDR3 coding sequence is TGTGCCACCAGTGACCCCACTGGGGGGCAAGAGACCCAGTACTTC. Translating it yields CATSDPTGGQETQYF.

This clone was seen only a few times. The chain links TRBV9 to TRBJ2-2, with TRBD1 matching over 9 bases. The germline V gene has CDR1 SGDLS and CDR2 YYNGEE. J lost 6 bases, V lost 2 bases, and 8 bases had no gene match. CDR3 length: 16 residues. The CDR3 reads CASSVGSRQGAGELFF. In DNA, the CDR3 is TGTGCCAGCAGCGTGGGTTCGAGACAGGGGGCCGGGGAGCTGTTTTTT.

This rearrangement joins TRBV7-9 to TRBJ2-5, with D possibly TRBD1 on 6 matching bases. The CDR3 has 14 residues. Germline V lookup: CDR1 SEHNR, CDR2 FQNEAQ (reference sequence). The ends were cut back, 5 bases at V and 5 bases at J, with 15 bases in the middle. CDR3 sequence reads: CASSLVRGRETQYF. The DNA for the CDR3 is TGTGCCAGCAGCCTTGTCAGGGGTCGGGAGACCCAGTACTTC.

V and J are TRBV4-1 and TRBJ2-3, with TRBD2 identical over 10 bases. The CDR3 consists of 17 residues. V trimming: 4 bases; J trimming: 1 base; junction bases outside the gene matches: 8. From germline, CDR1 is MGHRA and CDR2 YSYEKL. CDR3 loop: CASSRERGGPGTDTQYF. CDR3 coding DNA: TGCGCCAGCAGCCGGGAGCGGGGGGGCCCCGGCACAGATACGCAGTATTTT.

This chain uses TRBV19 with TRBJ1-2; D is unresolved. V was trimmed by 9 bases and J by 8 bases, leaving 25 bases between them. The CDR3 runs to 15 residues. Germline V gives CDR1 LNHDA, CDR2 SQIVND (reference sequence). For the CDR3, the DNA is TGTGCCAGCCTCCCTGAGGAAGGAGTTTCGAGGGGCTACACCTTC. The encoded protein is CASLPEEGVSRGYTF.

This chain joins TRBV3-1 (or the pseudogene TRBV3-2) and TRBJ2-1; the match to TRBD1 covers 11 bases. Germline CDR1 reads LGHDT; CDR2 reads YNNKEL (reference sequence). The trim removed 4 bases at V and 7 bases at J, leaving 6 bases unmatched. The CDR3 length is 15 residues. DNA for the CDR3: TGTGCCAGCAGCCTCCCTGGGACAGGGGGGAATGAGCAGTTCTTC. As protein: CASSLPGTGGNEQFF.

V and J are TRBV13 and TRBJ2-5; 8 bases fit TRBD1. With 5 bases clipped from V and 5 bases from J, the junction kept 13 bases outside the gene matches. Germline lookup yields CDR1 PRHDT and CDR2 FYEKMQ (reference sequence). The length of the CDR3 is 16 residues. CDR3 DNA sequence: TGTGCCAGCAGCCCCCGGCAGGGGGCAAATGGTGAGACCCAGTACTTC. Amino acids: CASSPRQGANGETQYF. The complete variable domain, with remaining parts taken from reference TRBV13 and TRBJ2-5, reads AAGVIQSPRHLIKEKRETATLKCYPIPRHDTVYWYQQGPGQDPQFLISFYEKMQSDKGSIPDRFSAQQFSDYHSELNMSSLELGDSALYFCASSPRQGANGETQYFGPGTRLLVL.

This rearrangement joins TRBV3-1 (or the pseudogene TRBV3-2) to TRBJ1-6; no definite D call. Germline values: CDR1 LGHDT, CDR2 YNNKEL (reference sequence). V was clipped by 6 bases and J by 7 bases, with 13 bases between them. The CDR3 loop spans 14 amino acids. In nucleotides, the CDR3 is TGTGCCAGCAGTCTCGCCTCGGGGAATTCACCCCTCCACTTT. It specifies CASSLASGNSPLHF.

The J gene is TRBJ2-1, the V gene TRBV19, with D tentatively TRBD1 (5 bases). Germline CDR1 and CDR2: LNHDA and SQIVND (reference sequence). This CDR3 has 13 residues. V shed 4 bases and J shed 5 bases, with 9 bases lying between them. The DNA for the CDR3 is TGTGCCAGTAGTACTTTGACAGACAATGAGCAGTTCTTC. This gives the protein CASSTLTDNEQFF.

The CDR3 reads CATSRDGGGQETQYF. Here the CDR3 DNA reads TGTGCCACCAGCAGAGATGGGGGGGGCCAAGAGACCCAGTACTTC. The chain uses TRBV15 and TRBJ2-5, with TRBD2 identical over 7 bases. The CDR3 has 15 residues. From germline, CDR1 is LNHNV and CDR2 YYDKDF (reference sequence). Trimming took 0 bases from V and 1 from J; bases not matched to a gene: 2.